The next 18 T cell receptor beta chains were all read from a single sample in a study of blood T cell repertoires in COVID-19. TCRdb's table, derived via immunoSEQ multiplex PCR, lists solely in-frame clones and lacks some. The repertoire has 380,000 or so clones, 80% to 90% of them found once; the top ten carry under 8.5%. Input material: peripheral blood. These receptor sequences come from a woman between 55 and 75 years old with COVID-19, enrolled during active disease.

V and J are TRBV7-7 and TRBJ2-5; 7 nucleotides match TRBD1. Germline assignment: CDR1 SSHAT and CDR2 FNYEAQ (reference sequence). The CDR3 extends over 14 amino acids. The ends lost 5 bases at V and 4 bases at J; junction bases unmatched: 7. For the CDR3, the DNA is TGTGCCAGCAGCCCCGGGACAGCAGCAGAGACCCAGTACTTC. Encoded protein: CASSPGTAAETQYF.

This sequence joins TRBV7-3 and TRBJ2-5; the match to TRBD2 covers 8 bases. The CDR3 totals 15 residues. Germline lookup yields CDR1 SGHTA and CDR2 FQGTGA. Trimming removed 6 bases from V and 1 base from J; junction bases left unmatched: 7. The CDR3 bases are TGTGCCAGCAGTCCTAATAGCGGGGCCCAAGAGACCCAGTACTTC. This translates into CASSPNSGAQETQYF.

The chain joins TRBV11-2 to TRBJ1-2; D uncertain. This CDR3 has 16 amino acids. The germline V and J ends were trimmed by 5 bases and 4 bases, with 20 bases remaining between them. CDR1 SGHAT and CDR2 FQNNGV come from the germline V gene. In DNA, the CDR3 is TGTGCCAGCAGCGCGGGAAGGACCACCCGTTTCTATGGCTACACCTTC. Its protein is CASSAGRTTRFYGYTF.

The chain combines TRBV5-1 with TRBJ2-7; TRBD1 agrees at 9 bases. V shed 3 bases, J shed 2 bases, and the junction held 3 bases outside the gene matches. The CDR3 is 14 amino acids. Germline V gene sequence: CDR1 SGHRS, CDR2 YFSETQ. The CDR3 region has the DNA TGCGCCAGCAGCTCCGGGACAGGGACCTACGAGCAGTACTTC. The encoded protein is CASSSGTGTYEQYF.

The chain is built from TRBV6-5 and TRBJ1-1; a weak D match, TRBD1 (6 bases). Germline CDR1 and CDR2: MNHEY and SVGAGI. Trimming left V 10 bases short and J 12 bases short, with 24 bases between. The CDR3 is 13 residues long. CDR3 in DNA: TGTGCCACCCACCGGGACAAACCCCTCTTACCTTTCTTT. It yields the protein CATHRDKPLLPFF.

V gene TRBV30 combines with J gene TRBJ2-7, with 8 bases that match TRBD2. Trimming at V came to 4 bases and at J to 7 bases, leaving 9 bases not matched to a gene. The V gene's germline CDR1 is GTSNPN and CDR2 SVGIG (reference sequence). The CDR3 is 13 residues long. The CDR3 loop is CAWTLGLAGEQYF. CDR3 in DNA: TGTGCCTGGACCCTGGGGCTAGCGGGTGAGCAGTACTTC.

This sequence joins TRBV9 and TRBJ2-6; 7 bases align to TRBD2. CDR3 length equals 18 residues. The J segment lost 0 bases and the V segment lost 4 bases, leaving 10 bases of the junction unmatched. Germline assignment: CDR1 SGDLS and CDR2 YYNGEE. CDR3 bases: TGTGCCAGCAGCTCTCCAGCAGGGACTACCTCTGGGGCCAACGTCCTGACTTTC. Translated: CASSSPAGTTSGANVLTF.

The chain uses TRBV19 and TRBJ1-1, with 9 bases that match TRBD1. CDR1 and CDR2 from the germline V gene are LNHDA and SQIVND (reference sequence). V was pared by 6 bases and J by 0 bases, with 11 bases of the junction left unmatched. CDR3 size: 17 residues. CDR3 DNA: TGTGCCAGTAGCCTTGTCCCGGGACAGGGCATGAACACTGAAGCTTTCTTT. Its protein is CASSLVPGQGMNTEAFF.

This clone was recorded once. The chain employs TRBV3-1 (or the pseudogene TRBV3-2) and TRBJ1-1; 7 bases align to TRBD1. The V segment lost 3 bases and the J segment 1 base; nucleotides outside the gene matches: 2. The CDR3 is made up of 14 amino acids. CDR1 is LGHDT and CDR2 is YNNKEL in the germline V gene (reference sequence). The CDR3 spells CASSHRTGNTEAFF. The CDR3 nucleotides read TGTGCCAGCAGCCACAGGACAGGGAACACTGAAGCTTTCTTT.

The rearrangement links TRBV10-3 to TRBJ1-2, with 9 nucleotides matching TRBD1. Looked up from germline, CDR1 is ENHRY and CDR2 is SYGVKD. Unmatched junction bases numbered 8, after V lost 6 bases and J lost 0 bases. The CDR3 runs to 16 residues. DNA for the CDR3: TGTGCCATCAGGAAACAGGGGGCCCTACCTAACTATGGCTACACCTTC. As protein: CAIRKQGALPNYGYTF.

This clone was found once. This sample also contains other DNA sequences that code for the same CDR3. The CDR3 here is CASSLDRGTNEKLFF. In DNA form, the CDR3 reads TGCGCCAGCAGCTTGGATCGAGGTACTAATGAAAAACTGTTTTTT. The chain has TRBV5-1 and TRBJ1-4; D is uncertain. Germline lookup yields CDR1 SGHRS and CDR2 YFSETQ. The CDR3 runs 15 residues. V was trimmed by 0 bases and J by 2 bases, leaving 8 bases between them.

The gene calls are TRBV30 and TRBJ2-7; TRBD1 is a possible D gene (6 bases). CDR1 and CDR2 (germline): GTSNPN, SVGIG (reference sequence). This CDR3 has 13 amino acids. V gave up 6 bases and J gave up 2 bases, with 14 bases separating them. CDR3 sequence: CACAIQGTYEQYF. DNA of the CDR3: TGTGCCTGCGCAATACAGGGAACCTACGAGCAGTACTTC.

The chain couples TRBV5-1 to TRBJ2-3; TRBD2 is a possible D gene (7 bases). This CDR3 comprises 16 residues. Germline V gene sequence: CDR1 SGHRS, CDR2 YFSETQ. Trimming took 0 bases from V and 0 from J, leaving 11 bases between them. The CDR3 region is CASSLAGGPSTDTQYF. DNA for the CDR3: TGCGCCAGCAGCTTGGCCGGGGGGCCCAGCACAGATACGCAGTATTTT.

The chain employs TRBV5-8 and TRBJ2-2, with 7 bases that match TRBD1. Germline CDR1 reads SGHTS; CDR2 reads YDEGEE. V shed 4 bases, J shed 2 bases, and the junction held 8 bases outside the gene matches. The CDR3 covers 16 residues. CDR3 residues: CASSTPEGANTGELFF. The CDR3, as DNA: TGTGCCAGCAGCACCCCTGAGGGGGCCAACACCGGGGAGCTGTTTTTT. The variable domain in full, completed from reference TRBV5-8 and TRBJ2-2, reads EAGVTQSPTHLIKTRGQQATLRCSPISGHTSVYWYQQALGLGLQFLLWYDEGEERNRGNFPPRFSGRQFPNYSSELNVNALELEDSALYLCASSTPEGANTGELFFGEGSRLTVL.

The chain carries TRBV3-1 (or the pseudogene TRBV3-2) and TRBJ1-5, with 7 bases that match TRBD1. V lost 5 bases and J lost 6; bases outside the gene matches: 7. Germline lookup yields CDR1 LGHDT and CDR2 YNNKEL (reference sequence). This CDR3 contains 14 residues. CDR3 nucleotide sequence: TGTGCCAGCAGCTTAGGACAGGAGGGTCAGCCCCAGCATTTT. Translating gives CASSLGQEGQPQHF.

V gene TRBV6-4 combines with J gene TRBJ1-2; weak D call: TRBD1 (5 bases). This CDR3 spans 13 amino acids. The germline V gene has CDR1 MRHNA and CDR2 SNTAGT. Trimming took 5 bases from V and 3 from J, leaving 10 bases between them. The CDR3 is CASSPGTDYGYTF. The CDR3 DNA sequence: TGTGCCAGCAGTCCCGGGACTGACTATGGCTACACCTTC.

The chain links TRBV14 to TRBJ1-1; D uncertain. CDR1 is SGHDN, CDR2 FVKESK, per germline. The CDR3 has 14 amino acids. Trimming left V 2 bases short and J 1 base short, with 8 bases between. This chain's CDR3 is CASSQYSRNTEAFF. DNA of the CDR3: TGTGCCAGCAGCCAATACAGCCGGAACACTGAAGCTTTCTTT.

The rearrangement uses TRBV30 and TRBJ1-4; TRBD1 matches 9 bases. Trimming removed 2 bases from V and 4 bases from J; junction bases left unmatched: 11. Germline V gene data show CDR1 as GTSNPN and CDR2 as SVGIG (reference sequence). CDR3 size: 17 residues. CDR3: CAWSKVWGQGNNEKLFF. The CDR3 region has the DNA TGTGCCTGGAGTAAAGTGTGGGGACAGGGCAATAATGAAAAACTGTTTTTT.